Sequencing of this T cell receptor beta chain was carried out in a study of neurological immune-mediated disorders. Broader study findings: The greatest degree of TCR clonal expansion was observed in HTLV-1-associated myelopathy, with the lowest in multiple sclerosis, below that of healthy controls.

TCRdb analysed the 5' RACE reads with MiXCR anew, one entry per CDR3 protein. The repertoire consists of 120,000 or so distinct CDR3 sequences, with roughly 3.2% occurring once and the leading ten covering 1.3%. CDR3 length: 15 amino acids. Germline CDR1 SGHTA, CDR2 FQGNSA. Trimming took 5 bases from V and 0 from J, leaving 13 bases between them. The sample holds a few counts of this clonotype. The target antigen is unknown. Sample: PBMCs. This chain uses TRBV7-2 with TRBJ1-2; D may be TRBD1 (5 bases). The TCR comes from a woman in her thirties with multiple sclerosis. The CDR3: CASSPDGATNYGYTF. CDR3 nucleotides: TGTGCCAGCAGCCCCGACGGGGCAACTAACTATGGCTACACCTTC.